This is a list of T cell receptor beta chains from one sample in a study of T cell responses to AZD1222 COVID-19 vaccine. Here immunoSEQ multiplex PCR was the method, and the copy in TCRdb shows in-frame clones only, minus some. The table shows about 160,000 clones, with around 90% occurring only once. The input for sequencing was peripheral blood, taken 28 days after the second AZD1222 dose. Receptor source: an adult who received the AZD1222 COVID-19 vaccine. Each CDR3 is given with its conserved first and last residue. D genes are given only for firm matches. Clone sizes are given selectively: once, few, many, or a class where the clone is expanded.

V	J	D	size	CDR3	DNA
TRBV4-1	TRBJ1-2	.	many	CASSPLPSTGDYGYTF	TGCGCCAGCAGCCCCCTTCCTTCGACAGGAGACTATGGCTACACCTTC
TRBV27	TRBJ1-1	TRBD1	.	CASSFGTEGFNTEAFF	TGTGCCAGCAGTTTCGGGACAGAGGGGTTTAACACTGAGGCTTTCTTT
TRBV4-1	TRBJ2-3	.	.	CASSPRLALYTDTQYF	TGCGCCAGCAGCCCCCGGCTAGCCCTGTACACAGATACGCAGTATTTT
TRBV28	TRBJ1-3	.	once	CASTRSGSSGNTIYF	TGTGCCAGCACCAGAAGCGGCAGCTCTGGAAACACCATATATTTT
TRBV18	TRBJ1-1	.	.	CASSNREPKVGTEAFF	TGTGCCAGCTCAAACCGGGAGCCTAAAGTCGGCACTGAAGCTTTCTTT
TRBV5-1	TRBJ1-3	.	.	CASSLTRGSSGNTIYF	TGCGCCAGCAGCTTGACGCGGGGGAGCTCTGGAAACACCATATATTTT
TRBV6-5	TRBJ1-4	.	.	CASSSRQTSNEKLFF	TGTGCCAGCAGTTCCAGACAGACTTCAAATGAAAAACTGTTTTTT
TRBV25-1	TRBJ1-2	.	.	CASSVGALNYGYTF	TGTGCCAGCAGTGTGGGGGCCCTCAACTATGGCTACACCTTC
TRBV27	TRBJ2-5	TRBD1	.	CASGYRGQETQYF	TGTGCCAGCGGCTACAGGGGGCAAGAGACCCAGTACTTC
TRBV5-4	TRBJ2-1	.	.	CASSSQRGTYNEQFF	TGTGCCAGCAGCTCCCAGAGGGGGACCTACAATGAGCAGTTCTTC
TRBV5-6	TRBJ2-2	.	.	CASSLEGLPWDTGELFF	TGTGCCAGCAGCTTGGAGGGCCTTCCATGGGACACCGGGGAGCTGTTTTTT
TRBV29-1	TRBJ1-1	.	.	CSASGDTEAFF	TGCAGCGCCTCGGGGGACACTGAAGCTTTCTTT
TRBV7-9	TRBJ1-2	TRBD1	.	CASSGRDRLNYGYTF	TGTGCCAGCAGCGGCCGGGACAGACTTAACTATGGCTACACCTTC
TRBV2	TRBJ2-1	TRBD2	.	CASSLSTGTSGTEQFF	TGTGCCAGCAGCCTTTCAACCGGGACTAGCGGAACTGAGCAGTTCTTC
TRBV27	TRBJ2-7	.	.	CASSRGPSYEQYF	TGTGCCAGCAGTCGAGGACCCTCCTACGAGCAGTACTTC
TRBV10-3	TRBJ2-1	TRBD2	.	CAISVPSGGTSGRAAYNEQFF	TGTGCCATCAGTGTCCCCTCCGGAGGGACTAGCGGGAGGGCCGCCTACAATGAGCAGTTCTTC
TRBV24-1	TRBJ2-1	TRBD2	.	CATSEGRGSSYNEQFF	TGTGCCACCAGTGAGGGGCGGGGGAGCTCCTACAATGAGCAGTTCTTC
TRBV27	TRBJ2-7	TRBD1	.	CASSFRQGPSYEQYF	TGTGCCAGCAGTTTCCGACAGGGGCCCTCCTACGAGCAGTACTTC
TRBV29-1	TRBJ1-2	.	.	CSVDPPGLTYGYTF	TGCAGCGTCGATCCCCCAGGGCTTACCTATGGCTACACCTTC
TRBV2	TRBJ2-7	TRBD1	.	CASSYGQGRTYEQYF	TGTGCCAGCAGTTACGGACAGGGGCGAACCTACGAGCAGTACTTC
TRBV9	TRBJ1-1	.	.	CASSVDPGAREAFF	TGTGCCAGCAGCGTAGACCCGGGGGCGAGAGAAGCTTTCTTT
TRBV6-1	TRBJ2-3	.	.	CASSEVKPASVRRDTQYF	TGTGCCAGCAGTGAAGTTAAGCCGGCTAGCGTGAGGAGAGATACGCAGTATTTT
TRBV5-1	TRBJ2-7	.	.	CASSLAVEGEQYF	TGCGCCAGCAGCTTGGCCGTGGAAGGCGAGCAGTACTTC
TRBV5-4	TRBJ2-7	TRBD2	.	CASSTPSGSYEQYF	TGTGCCAGCAGCACCCCTAGCGGCTCCTACGAGCAGTACTTC
TRBV5-4	TRBJ2-5	TRBD2	.	CASSPLVAGNTQETQYF	TGTGCCAGCAGCCCCCTAGTAGCGGGGAACACCCAAGAGACCCAGTACTTC